This TCR beta chain came from a study of identifying expanded T cells in peripheral blood. Study-wide points: Around 1.2 clones differed between technical replicates, versus around 15 and 19 over time. Approximately two-week clone count variance significantly increased as total template count grew.

No infections or other immune events were documented during collection. Concerning this clone: Antigen unknown.

Produced via immunoSEQ multiplex PCR; TCRdb's table is partial and in-frame only. The sample has roughly 100,000 clones; about nine tenths are singletons. Sequenced input: blood. The TCR sequence derives from a person between 18 and 69 years old in good health.

CDR3 bases: TGTGCCAGCAGCTTCCAAGGGACAGGGACTGGAAACACCATATATTTT. Translated, it gives CASSFQGTGTGNTIYF. The rearrangement links TRBV11-2 to TRBJ1-3, with TRBD1 matching over 9 bases. CDR1 SGHAT and CDR2 FQNNGV come from the germline V gene. The V and J ends lost 3 bases and 2 bases, in that order; junction bases with no gene match: 5. The CDR3 totals 16 residues.